Shown below are 11 T cell receptor beta chains from a single sample sequenced in a study of T-cell reconstitution after alpha-beta-depleted transplantation in children. It was with unique molecular identifiers that the TCRbeta library was prepared. TCRdb fed the PCR reads into MiXCR, producing one record per CDR3 protein. This sample has 250,000 to 350,000 distinct CDR3 sequences, with more than 8% found just once. This material consisted of PBMCs from the stem cell graft donor, taken from the stem cell graft. All receptors derive from a human donor who donated a stem cell graft to a child with SCID.

This clonotype was seen more than once but under ten times. The chain uses TRBV18 and TRBJ2-7; 7 bases line up with TRBD1. The CDR3 loop spans 14 amino acids. V lost 6 bases, J lost 1 base, and 6 bases stayed unmatched. Germline values: CDR1 KGHSH, CDR2 LQKENI. Here the CDR3 DNA reads TGTGCCAGCTCTCGGACAGGCGATTCCTACGAGCAGTACTTC. It is translated as CASSRTGDSYEQYF.

This clonotype was seen a handful of times. This chain uses TRBV7-2 with TRBJ2-2; D possibly corresponds to TRBD2 (7 bases). This CDR3 comprises 17 residues. V was clipped by 4 bases and J by 2 bases, with 17 bases between them. Germline loops: CDR1 SGHTA, CDR2 FQGNSA. In DNA form, the CDR3 reads TGTGCCAGCAGCTCAAAAAGGCGGGGGCTCAACACCGGGGAGCTGTTTTTT. Its translation is CASSSKRRGLNTGELFF.

This chain connects TRBV11-2 to TRBJ2-3; no definite D call. CDR1 and CDR2 from the germline V gene are SGHAT and FQNNGV. The CDR3 runs 13 residues. Trimming removed 7 bases at V and 1 base at J, with 9 bases between. CDR3 region: CASTESGTDTQYF. CDR3 DNA sequence: TGTGCCAGCACCGAGTCAGGCACAGATACGCAGTATTTT.

This chain uses TRBV7-9 with TRBJ2-1; no reliable D call. Germline V gives CDR1 SEHNR, CDR2 FQNEAQ (reference sequence). The CDR3 has 12 amino acids. The germline V and J ends were trimmed by 5 bases and 5 bases, with 7 bases remaining between them. Written as DNA, the CDR3 is TGTGCCAGCAGCCGACCCCACAATGAGCAGTTCTTC. Its protein product is CASSRPHNEQFF.

In this sample, this clonotype turned up a few times. The chain is built from TRBV10-3 and TRBJ2-3; TRBD1 matches at 9 bases. Trimming at V came to 1 base and at J to 4 bases, leaving 12 bases not matched to a gene. CDR1 is ENHRY and CDR2 is SYGVKD in the germline V gene. There are 18 residues in the CDR3. The CDR3 region is CAISELIPGTGSADTQYF. CDR3 bases: TGTGCCATCAGTGAGTTGATTCCCGGGACAGGGAGCGCAGATACGCAGTATTTT.

The V gene is TRBV6-5, the J gene TRBJ2-3; TRBD2 matches at 9 bases. Germline-derived CDR1 and CDR2 are MNHEY and SVGAGI. The junction had 12 bases not matched to a gene; V was cut back by 2 bases and J by 6 bases. The CDR3 totals 17 residues. In DNA form, the CDR3 reads TGTGCCAGCAGTTACCCGAGGGGAGCGGGGGGACAGGATACGCAGTATTTT. Amino acid sequence: CASSYPRGAGGQDTQYF.

In this sample, this clonotype turned up a few times. The chain couples TRBV20-1 to TRBJ2-7; D unresolved. There are 13 residues in the CDR3. In germline, CDR1 is DFQATT, CDR2 SNEGSKA (reference sequence). With 0 bases removed from V and 4 bases from J, the gap between germline ends came to 10 bases. The CDR3 here is CSARDWAVYEQYF. The CDR3 region has the DNA TGCAGTGCTAGAGATTGGGCGGTGTACGAGCAGTACTTC.

In its sample, this clonotype was seen a few times. A read error may be the cause here, since a much bigger clone is one base away. The rearrangement uses TRBV6-1 and TRBJ2-7, with 14 bases matching TRBD2. Germline CDR1 MNHNS, CDR2 SASEGT. The CDR3 is 14 residues long. The CDR3 DNA follows: TGTGCCAGCAGGGGACTAGCGGGGGTTCACGACCAGTACTTC. Translation: CASRGLAGVHDQYF.

This clonotype occurred a few times. The chain has TRBV5-1 and TRBJ2-2; 11 nucleotides line up with TRBD2. The CDR3 consists of 20 residues. Trimming cost V 2 bases and J 7 bases; bases outside gene matches: 19. Germline V lookup: CDR1 SGHRS, CDR2 YFSETQ. CDR3 in amino acids: CASSFSTSGGALGLGGELFF. The CDR3 DNA follows: TGCGCCAGCAGCTTCTCTACTAGCGGGGGCGCACTGGGGCTCGGCGGGGAGCTGTTTTTT.

This clonotype was counted between two and nine times. The chain recombines TRBV24-1 with TRBJ1-4; D ambiguous. Per germline, CDR1 KGHDR and CDR2 SFDVKD. Trimming stripped 4 bases from V and 10 bases from J, with 9 bases between. CDR3 length equals 12 residues. CDR3 region: CATSDPRGKLFF. The CDR3 coding sequence is TGTGCCACCAGTGACCCCCGAGGAAAACTGTTTTTT.

This clonotype occurred a few times. This sequence joins TRBV5-1 and TRBJ2-2; 9 bases line up with TRBD2. Germline loops: CDR1 SGHRS, CDR2 YFSETQ. Trimming took 0 bases from V and 2 from J; bases not matched to a gene: 5. CDR3 length: 17 amino acids. CDR3 in amino acids: CASSLALAGINTGELFF. CDR3 DNA sequence: TGCGCCAGCAGCTTGGCCCTAGCGGGGATTAACACCGGGGAGCTGTTTTTT.